Reported below is one TCR beta chain. What it binds is unknown. The sample belongs to a study of CXCR3-negative and CXCR3-positive naive CD8 T cells. Study-level results: TRB CDR3s were more hydrophobic in CXCR3-positive than in CXCR3-negative naive cells. Across naive subsets, surface CD5 expression was comparable, and TCR strength was inferred from properties of the TRB CDR3. Naive subsets were similarly diverse, while memory CD8+ repertoires were much less diverse.

cDNA libraries for TRB were generated by 5' RACE incorporating UMI labels. TCRdb reprocessed the 5' RACE reads and keeps a single row for each CDR3 protein, giving no DNA. The sample yields some 150,000 distinct CDR3 sequences, of which the top ten take up about 0.3%. The CDR3 is 14 amino acids. Per the germline V gene, CDR1 is DFQATT and CDR2 is SNEGSKA (reference sequence). CD45RO-CCR7+CD27+CD95- cells counted as naive CD8+ T cells. This TCR came from a human donor in good health. Some clones in this sample may be carry-over from other donors' samples. V and J are TRBV20-1 and TRBJ2-3; TCRdb outputs TRBD2, but without DNA this stays unchecked. Sequencing was done on a sample of naive CXCR3+ CD8+ T cells from blood. Subset of the sample: CD45RO-CCR7+CD27+CD95- naive CD8+ T cells expressing CXCR3 (TNR3+). The CDR3 here is CSASDLGLADTQYF.